This entry describes one T cell receptor (beta chain). The antigen is undetermined. The material for each subset, its genomic DNA, was split evenly across several immunoSEQ plates. Sequenced by immunoSEQ multiplex PCR; TCRdb stores in-frame clones only, minus some. The sample has about 1.1 million clones, around 78% seen once; the top ten hold around 0.6%. Trimming stripped 2 bases from V and 4 bases from J, with 20 bases between. Germline CDR1 WNHNN, CDR2 SYGVQD (reference sequence). The CDR3 consists of 17 residues. The data are from a study of shared clonotypes between healthy human individuals. Study outcomes and limitations: Blood alone was sampled, and tissue repertoires likely differ.

The chain combines TRBV10-1 with TRBJ2-5; D perhaps matches TRBD2 (5 bases). The sample consisted of memory CD4+ T cells from PBMCs. Sample subset: CD45RA-negative fraction. This TCR came from a man between 18 and 29 years old in good health. Some clones in this sample may be carry-over from other donors' samples. The CDR3 loop reads CASSEGRQRARGETQYF. The CDR3 bases are TGCGCCAGCAGTGAGGGCAGGCAGAGGGCACGGGGAGAGACCCAGTACTTC.